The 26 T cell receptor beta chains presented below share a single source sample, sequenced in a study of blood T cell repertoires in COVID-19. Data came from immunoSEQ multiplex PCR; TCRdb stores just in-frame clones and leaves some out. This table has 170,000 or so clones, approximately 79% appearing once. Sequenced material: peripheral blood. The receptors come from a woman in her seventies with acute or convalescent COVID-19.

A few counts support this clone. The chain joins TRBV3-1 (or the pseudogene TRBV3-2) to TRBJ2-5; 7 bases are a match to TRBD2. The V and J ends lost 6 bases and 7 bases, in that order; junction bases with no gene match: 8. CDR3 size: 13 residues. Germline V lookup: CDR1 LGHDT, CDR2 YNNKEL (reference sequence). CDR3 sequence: CASRLADSWTQYF. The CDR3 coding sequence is TGTGCCAGCAGGCTAGCGGATTCTTGGACCCAGTACTTC.

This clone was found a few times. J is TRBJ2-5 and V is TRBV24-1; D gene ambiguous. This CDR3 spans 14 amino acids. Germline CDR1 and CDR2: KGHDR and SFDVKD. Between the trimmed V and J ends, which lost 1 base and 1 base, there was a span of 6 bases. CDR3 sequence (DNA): TGTGCCACCAGTGATTTCTGGGCCCAAGAGACCCAGTACTTC. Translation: CATSDFWAQETQYF.

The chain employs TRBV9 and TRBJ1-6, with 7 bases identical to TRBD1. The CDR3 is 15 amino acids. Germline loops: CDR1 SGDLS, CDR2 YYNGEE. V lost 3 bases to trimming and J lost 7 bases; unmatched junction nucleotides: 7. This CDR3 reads CASSAQGQPNSPLHF. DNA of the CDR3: TGTGCCAGCAGCGCGCAGGGACAGCCAAATTCACCCCTCCACTTT.

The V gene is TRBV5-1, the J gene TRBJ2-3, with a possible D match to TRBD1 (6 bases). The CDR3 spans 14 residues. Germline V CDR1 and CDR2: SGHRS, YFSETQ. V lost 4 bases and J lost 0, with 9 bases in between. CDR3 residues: CASSPGQSTDTQYF. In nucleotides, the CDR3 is TGCGCCAGCAGCCCAGGACAGAGCACAGATACGCAGTATTTT. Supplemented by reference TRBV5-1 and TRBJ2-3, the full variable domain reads KAGVTQTPRYLIKTRGQQVTLSCSPISGHRSVSWYQQTPGQGLQFLFEYFSETQRNKGNFPGRFSGRQFSNSRSEMNVSTLELGDSALYLCASSPGQSTDTQYFGPGTRLTVL.

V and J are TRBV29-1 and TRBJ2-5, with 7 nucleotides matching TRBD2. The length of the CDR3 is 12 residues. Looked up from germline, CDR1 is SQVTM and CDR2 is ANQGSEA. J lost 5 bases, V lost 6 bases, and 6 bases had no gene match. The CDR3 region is CSVSGLVETQYF. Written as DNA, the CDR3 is TGCAGCGTCAGTGGACTAGTTGAGACCCAGTACTTC.

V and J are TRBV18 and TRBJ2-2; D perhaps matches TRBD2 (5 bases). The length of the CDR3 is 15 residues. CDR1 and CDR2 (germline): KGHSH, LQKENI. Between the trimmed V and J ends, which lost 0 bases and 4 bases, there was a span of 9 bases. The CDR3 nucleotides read TGTGCCAGCTCACCACCGTGGAGGTCCACCGGGGAGCTGTTTTTT. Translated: CASSPPWRSTGELFF.

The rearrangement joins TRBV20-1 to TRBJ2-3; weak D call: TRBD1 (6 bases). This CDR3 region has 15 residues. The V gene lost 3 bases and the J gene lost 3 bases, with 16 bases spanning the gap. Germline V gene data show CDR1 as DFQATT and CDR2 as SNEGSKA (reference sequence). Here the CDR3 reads CSASLGGFGTDTQYF. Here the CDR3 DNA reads TGCAGTGCTAGTTTAGGGGGTTTTGGAACAGATACGCAGTATTTT.

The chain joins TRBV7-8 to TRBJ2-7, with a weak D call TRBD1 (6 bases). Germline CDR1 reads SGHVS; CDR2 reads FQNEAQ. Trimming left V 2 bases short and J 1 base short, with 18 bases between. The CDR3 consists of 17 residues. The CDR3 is CASSLFLLAGASYEQYF. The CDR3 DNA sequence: TGTGCCAGCAGCTTATTTCTGCTTGCAGGGGCATCCTACGAGCAGTACTTC.

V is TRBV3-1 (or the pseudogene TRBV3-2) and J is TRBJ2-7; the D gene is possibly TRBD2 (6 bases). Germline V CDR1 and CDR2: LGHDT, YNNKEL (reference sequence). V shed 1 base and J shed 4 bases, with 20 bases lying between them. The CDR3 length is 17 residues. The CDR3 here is CASSQGVGGKVVYEQYF. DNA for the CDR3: TGTGCCAGCAGCCAAGGGGTTGGCGGGAAGGTTGTTTACGAGCAGTACTTC.

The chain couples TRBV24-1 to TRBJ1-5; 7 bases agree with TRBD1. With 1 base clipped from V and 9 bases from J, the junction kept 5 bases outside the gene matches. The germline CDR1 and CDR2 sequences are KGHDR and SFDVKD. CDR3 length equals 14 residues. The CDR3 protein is CATSDLGGVGPQHF. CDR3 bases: TGTGCCACCAGTGATTTAGGGGGCGTCGGGCCCCAGCATTTT.

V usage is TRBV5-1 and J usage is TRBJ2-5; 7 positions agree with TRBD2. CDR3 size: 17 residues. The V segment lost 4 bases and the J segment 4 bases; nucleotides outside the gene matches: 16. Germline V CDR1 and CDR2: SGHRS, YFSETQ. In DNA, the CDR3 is TGCGCCAGCAGCCCCAGAGGCCGGGAGCCGGGGGGAGAGACCCAGTACTTC. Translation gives CASSPRGREPGGETQYF.

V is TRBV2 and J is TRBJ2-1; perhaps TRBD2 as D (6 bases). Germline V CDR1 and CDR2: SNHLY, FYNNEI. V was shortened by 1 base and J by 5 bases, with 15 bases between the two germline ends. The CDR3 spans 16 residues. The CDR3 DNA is TGTGCCAGCAGTGAAGTGGGCGGGACCCAGCACAATGAGCAGTTCTTC. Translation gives CASSEVGGTQHNEQFF.

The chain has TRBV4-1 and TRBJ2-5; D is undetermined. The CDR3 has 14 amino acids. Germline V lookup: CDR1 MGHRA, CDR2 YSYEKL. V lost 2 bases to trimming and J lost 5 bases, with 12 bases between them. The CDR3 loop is CASSQTGVWETQYF. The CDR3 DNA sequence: TGCGCCAGCAGCCAAACCGGTGTGTGGGAGACCCAGTACTTC.

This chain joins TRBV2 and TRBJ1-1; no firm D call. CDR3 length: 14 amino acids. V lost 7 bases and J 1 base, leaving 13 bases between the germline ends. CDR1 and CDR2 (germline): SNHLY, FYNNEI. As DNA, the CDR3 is TGTGCCAGCATTTACGTCCCTAAGAACACTGAAGCTTTCTTT. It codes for CASIYVPKNTEAFF.

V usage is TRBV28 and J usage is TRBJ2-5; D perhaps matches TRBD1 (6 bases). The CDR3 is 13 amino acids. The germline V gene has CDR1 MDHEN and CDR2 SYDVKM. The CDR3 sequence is CMTGTLAIETQYF. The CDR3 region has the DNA TGTATGACAGGCACGCTAGCAATTGAGACCCAGTACTTC.

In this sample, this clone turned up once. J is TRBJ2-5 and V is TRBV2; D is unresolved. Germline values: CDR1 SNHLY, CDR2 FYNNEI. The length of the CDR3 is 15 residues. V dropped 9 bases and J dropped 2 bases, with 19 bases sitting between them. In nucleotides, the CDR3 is TGTGCCAGTAGCTTAATCGGAATACGGCAAGAGACCCAGTACTTC. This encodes CASSLIGIRQETQYF.

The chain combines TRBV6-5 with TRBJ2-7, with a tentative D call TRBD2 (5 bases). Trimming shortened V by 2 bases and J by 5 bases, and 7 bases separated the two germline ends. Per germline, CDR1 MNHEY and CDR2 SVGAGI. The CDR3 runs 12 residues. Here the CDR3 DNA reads TGTGCCAGCAGTTACGAGAGGGACGAGCAGTACTTC. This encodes CASSYERDEQYF.

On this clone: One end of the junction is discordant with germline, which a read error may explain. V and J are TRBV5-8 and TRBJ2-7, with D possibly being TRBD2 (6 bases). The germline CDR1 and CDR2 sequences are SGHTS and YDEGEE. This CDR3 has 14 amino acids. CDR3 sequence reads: CASSGGTSSHEQYF. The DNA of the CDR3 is TGTGCCAGCAGCGGGGGAACTAGCTCCCACGAGCAGTACTTC.

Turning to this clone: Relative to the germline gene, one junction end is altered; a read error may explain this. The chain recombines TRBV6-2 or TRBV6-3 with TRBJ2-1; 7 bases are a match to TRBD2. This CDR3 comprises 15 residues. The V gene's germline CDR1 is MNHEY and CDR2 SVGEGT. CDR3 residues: CASNYRGVRRDEQFF. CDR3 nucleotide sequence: TGTGCCAGCAATTACCGGGGGGTGAGGCGGGATGAGCAGTTCTTC.

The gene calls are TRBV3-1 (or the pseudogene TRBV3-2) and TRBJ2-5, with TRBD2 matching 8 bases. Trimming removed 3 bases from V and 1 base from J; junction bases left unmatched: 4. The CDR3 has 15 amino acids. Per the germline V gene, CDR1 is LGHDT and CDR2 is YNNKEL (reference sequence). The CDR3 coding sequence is TGTGCCAGCAGCCAGGCGCGGGAGGCCCAAGAGACCCAGTACTTC. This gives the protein CASSQAREAQETQYF.

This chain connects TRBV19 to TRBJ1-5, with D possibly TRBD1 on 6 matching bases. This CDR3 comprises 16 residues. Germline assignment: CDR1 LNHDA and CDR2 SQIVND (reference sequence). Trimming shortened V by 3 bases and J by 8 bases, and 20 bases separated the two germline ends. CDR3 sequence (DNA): TGTGCCAGTAGTATCAGTGCCAGGGGCTCGGGTAAGCCCCAGCATTTT. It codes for CASSISARGSGKPQHF.

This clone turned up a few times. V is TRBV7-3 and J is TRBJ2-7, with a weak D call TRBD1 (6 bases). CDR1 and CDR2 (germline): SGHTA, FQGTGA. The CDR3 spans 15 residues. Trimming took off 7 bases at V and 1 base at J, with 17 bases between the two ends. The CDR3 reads CASNPIGGRSYEQYF. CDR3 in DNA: TGTGCCAGCAACCCAATTGGGGGCAGGTCCTACGAGCAGTACTTC.

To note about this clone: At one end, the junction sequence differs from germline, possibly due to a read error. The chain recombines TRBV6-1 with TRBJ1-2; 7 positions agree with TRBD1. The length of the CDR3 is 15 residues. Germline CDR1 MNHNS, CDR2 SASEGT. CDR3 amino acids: CASREGGLVNYGYTF. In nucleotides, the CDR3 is TGTGCCAGCAGAGAAGGGGGCCTCGTTAACTATGGCTACACCTTC.

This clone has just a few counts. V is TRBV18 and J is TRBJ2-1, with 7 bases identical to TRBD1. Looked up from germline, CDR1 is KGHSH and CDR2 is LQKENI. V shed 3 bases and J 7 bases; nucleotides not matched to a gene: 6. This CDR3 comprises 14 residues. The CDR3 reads CASSPYRDSNEQFF. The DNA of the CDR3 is TGTGCCAGCTCACCTTACCGGGACAGTAATGAGCAGTTCTTC.

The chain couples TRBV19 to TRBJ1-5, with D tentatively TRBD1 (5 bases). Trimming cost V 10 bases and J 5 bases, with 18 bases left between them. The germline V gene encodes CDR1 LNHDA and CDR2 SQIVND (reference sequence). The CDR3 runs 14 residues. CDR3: CATRGHKGHQPQHF. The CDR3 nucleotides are TGTGCCACTAGAGGACATAAAGGTCATCAGCCCCAGCATTTT.

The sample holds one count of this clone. As DNA, the CDR3 is TGTGCCAGCAGCGCTAGCGGGAGGGCCACCGGGGAGCTGTTTTTT. Residues: CASSASGRATGELFF. V gene TRBV9 combines with J gene TRBJ2-2, with 12 nucleotides matching TRBD2. V was pared by 3 bases and J by 4 bases, with 1 base of the junction left unmatched. In germline, CDR1 is SGDLS, CDR2 YYNGEE. The length of the CDR3 is 15 residues.